The 19 T cell receptor beta chains listed next were all sequenced from one sample in a study of metastatic and nonmetastatic thyroid tumors. TCRdb re-called clones from the PCR reads using MiXCR. Of around 15,000 clones listed, 20% to 25% are singletons. Each patient went into thyroid surgery without having received any treatment. Sequencing input: tumor tissue. These receptors were collected from a male donor with papillary thyroid cancer or a benign thyroid nodule (not recorded which). Some clones in this sample may be carry-over from other donors' samples.

The chain uses TRBV20-1 and TRBJ2-5, with a weak D call TRBD2 (6 bases). Germline V gene lookup returns CDR1 DFQATT and CDR2 SNEGSKA (reference sequence). Trimming left V 6 bases short and J 5 bases short, with 13 bases between. The CDR3 spans 12 residues. DNA of the CDR3: TGCAGTGCCCGGGGGTCCGCGGAGACCCAGTACTTC. Protein sequence: CSARGSAETQYF.

This clone has more than one count but fewer than ten. The CDR3 DNA reads as TGTGCCAGTAGTATTTGGGGGAACACTGAAGCTTTCTTT. Protein: CASSIWGNTEAFF. V usage is TRBV19 and J usage is TRBJ1-1; D is unresolved. Germline lookup yields CDR1 LNHDA and CDR2 SQIVND (reference sequence). V lost 3 bases and J 1 base, leaving 6 bases between the germline ends. The CDR3 has 13 amino acids. Based on the CDR3 plus reference TRBV19 and TRBJ1-1, the full variable domain is DGGITQSPKYLFRKEGQNVTLSCEQNLNHDAMYWYRQDPGQGLRLIYYSQIVNDFQKGDIAEGYSVSREKKESFPLTVTSAQKNPTAFYLCASSIWGNTEAFFGQGTRLTVV.

DNA of the CDR3: TGTGCCAGCAGCGTAGAGGAATCACGGGACAGGGGGCAGCAGCAGGCCCAGCATTTT. Translated: CASSVEESRDRGQQQAQHF. This sequence joins TRBV9 and TRBJ1-5, with TRBD1 identical over 12 bases. Germline V CDR1 and CDR2: SGDLS, YYNGEE. The CDR3 extends over 19 amino acids. V trimming: 0 bases; J trimming: 11 bases; junction bases outside the gene matches: 18.

A few counts support this clone. One junction end does not reproduce the germline sequence, and a read error may be involved. The chain links TRBV11-2 to TRBJ2-1, with no clear D. Germline CDR1 is SGHAT and CDR2 is FQNNGV. The CDR3 sequence is 12 residues long. CDR3 in amino acids: CASSRSSYDQFF. The CDR3 nucleotides read TGTGCCAGCAGCCGGTCTAGTTATGATCAGTTCTTC.

This clone was seen at least ten times. This chain joins TRBV7-2 and TRBJ2-3; the D is unclear. Germline assignment: CDR1 SGHTA and CDR2 FQGNSA. V was pared by 4 bases and J by 1 base, with 9 bases between. The CDR3 loop spans 14 amino acids. The CDR3 reads CASSSYLRTDTQYF. The CDR3 nucleotides are TGTGCCAGCAGCTCTTACCTACGCACAGATACGCAGTATTTT.

By proportion, this clone is medium-sized (0.01 to 0.1%). This rearrangement joins TRBV12-3 or TRBV12-4 to TRBJ2-1, with D perhaps matching TRBD2 (5 bases). V was trimmed by 2 bases and J by 9 bases, leaving 8 bases between them. The length of the CDR3 is 12 residues. The chain's CDR3 is CASSLRRFEQFF. The CDR3 DNA is TGTGCCAGCAGTTTACGGAGGTTTGAGCAGTTCTTC.

This clone was found a few times. The V gene is TRBV6-5, the J gene TRBJ1-2; D is ambiguous. The V gene lost 10 bases and the J gene lost 1 base, with 4 bases spanning the gap. The CDR3 is 10 amino acids. CDR1 is MNHEY and CDR2 is SVGAGI in the germline V gene. CDR3 protein: CATNNYGYTF. CDR3 DNA: TGTGCCACCAATAACTATGGCTACACCTTC.

The sample holds many counts of this clone. The J gene is TRBJ2-1, the V gene TRBV4-1; 9 bases line up with TRBD2. The CDR3 has 16 amino acids. Germline V gene sequence: CDR1 MGHRA, CDR2 YSYEKL. The CDR3, as DNA: TGCGCGGCCCGGCAGGAAGCGGGAGGATCCTACAATGAGCAGTTCTTC. This translates into CAARQEAGGSYNEQFF.

This chain links TRBV30 with TRBJ2-7; 9 bases are a match to TRBD1. Germline V gene sequence: CDR1 GTSNPN, CDR2 SVGIG (reference sequence). V was clipped by 3 bases and J by 2 bases; unmatched bases: 5. CDR3 length equals 14 residues. CDR3 sequence: CAWRKTGGAYEQYF. Here the CDR3 DNA reads TGTGCCTGGAGGAAGACAGGGGGGGCCTACGAGCAGTACTTC.

This clone was counted only a few times. The chain recombines TRBV12-3 or TRBV12-4 with TRBJ2-5; 9 bases map to TRBD2. This CDR3 contains 15 residues. Unmatched junction bases numbered 13, after V lost 6 bases and J lost 8 bases. This CDR3 reads CASRIAGVSFDTQYF. CDR3 in DNA: TGTGCCAGCAGAATAGCGGGAGTCTCCTTTGATACCCAGTACTTC.

The J gene is TRBJ1-2, the V gene TRBV7-2, with D unresolved. V lost 2 bases and J 4 bases, leaving 11 bases between the germline ends. The CDR3 has 14 amino acids. Germline-derived CDR1 and CDR2 are SGHTA and FQGNSA. In nucleotides, the CDR3 is TGTGCCAGCAGCTTAAGCAGACAAAGCTATGGCTACACCTTC. Translating gives CASSLSRQSYGYTF.

This clone was seen only a few times. The chain links TRBV7-9 to TRBJ1-2; no definite D call. Germline V gene data show CDR1 as SEHNR and CDR2 as FQNEAQ (reference sequence). CDR3 length equals 12 residues. V lost 2 bases to trimming and J lost 8 bases, with 9 bases between them. The CDR3 is CASSLFPDGYTF. Here the CDR3 DNA reads TGTGCCAGCAGCTTATTCCCCGACGGCTACACCTTC. Full variable domain (rest looked up from reference TRBV7-9 and TRBJ1-2): DTGVSQNPRHKITKRGQNVTFRCDPISEHNRLYWYRQTLGQGPEFLTYFQNEAQLEKSRLLSDRFSAERPKGSFSTLEIQRTEQGDSAMYLCASSLFPDGYTFGSGTRLTVV.

A few counts support this clone. This chain connects TRBV28 to TRBJ1-3; D is possibly TRBD1 (5 bases). CDR3 length: 15 amino acids. Trimming cost V 8 bases and J 0 bases, with 14 bases left between them. Germline V CDR1 and CDR2: MDHEN, SYDVKM. For the CDR3, the DNA is TGTGCCAGCTCAACAGGCCATAGCTCTGGAAACACCATATATTTT. Translation: CASSTGHSSGNTIYF.

This chain links TRBV6-2 or TRBV6-3 with TRBJ2-6; a possible D gene is TRBD1 (6 bases). The germline CDR1 and CDR2 sequences are MNHEY and SVGEGT. CDR3 length: 20 residues. The V end was cut by 0 bases, the J end by 0 bases, with 18 bases between. CDR3 region: CASSYSWTEIFFSGANVLTF. The DNA for the CDR3 is TGTGCCAGCAGTTACTCGTGGACAGAAATCTTCTTCTCTGGGGCCAACGTCCTGACTTTC.

This clone ranks as medium-sized. J is TRBJ2-7 and V is TRBV28, with TRBD1 identical over 10 bases. The junction had 9 bases not matched to a gene; V was cut back by 6 bases and J by 7 bases. Per germline, CDR1 MDHEN and CDR2 SYDVKM. This CDR3 region has 14 residues. CDR3 in amino acids: CASSSGTGAGEQYF. CDR3 nucleotide sequence: TGTGCCAGCAGCTCCGGGACAGGGGCGGGGGAGCAGTACTTC. Together with reference TRBV28 and TRBJ2-7, the CDR3 gives the full variable domain: DVKVTQSSRYLVKRTGEKVFLECVQDMDHENMFWYRQDPGLGLRLIYFSYDVKMKEKGDIPEGYSVSREKKERFSLILESASTNQTSMYLCASSSGTGAGEQYFGPGTRLTVT.

This clone is classed as medium-sized. The chain links TRBV7-3 to TRBJ2-3; D might be TRBD2 (7 bases). Trimming took 2 bases from V and 5 from J, leaving 11 bases between them. This CDR3 region has 14 residues. The germline V gene encodes CDR1 SGHTA and CDR2 FQGTGA. CDR3 in amino acids: CASSLWGGRDTQYF. The CDR3 DNA reads as TGTGCCAGCAGCTTATGGGGGGGCCGAGATACGCAGTATTTT.

This clone was counted ten times or more. This chain uses TRBV2 with TRBJ2-1; D assignment may be TRBD1 or TRBD2 (5 bases each). This CDR3 has 14 residues. V was shortened by 2 bases and J by 5 bases, with 10 bases between the two germline ends. Germline V gene lookup returns CDR1 SNHLY and CDR2 FYNNEI. The CDR3 sequence: CASSEWDLDNEQFF. The CDR3, as DNA: TGTGCCAGCAGTGAATGGGACCTGGACAATGAGCAGTTCTTC. Full variable domain (missing parts from reference TRBV2 and TRBJ2-1): EPEVTQTPSHQVTQMGQEVILRCVPISNHLYFYWYRQILGQKVEFLVSFYNNEISEKSEIFDDQFSVERPDGSNFTLKIRSTKLEDSAMYFCASSEWDLDNEQFFGPGTRLTVL.

This rearrangement joins TRBV9 to TRBJ2-7; 7 bases fit TRBD2. CDR3 size: 16 residues. Germline trimming cut 4 bases from V and 5 bases from J; bases unmatched to any gene: 15. Germline assignment: CDR1 SGDLS and CDR2 YYNGEE. The CDR3: CASSLEGWTSSDEQYF. The CDR3 DNA reads TGTGCCAGCAGCCTCGAAGGCTGGACTAGTTCGGACGAGCAGTACTTC.

This clone has a count of ten or more. The V call is TRBV20-1, the J call TRBJ2-1; D remains ambiguous. The V and J ends lost 4 bases and 5 bases respectively, with 18 bases between them. Germline loops: CDR1 DFQATT, CDR2 SNEGSKA (reference sequence). CDR3 length equals 15 residues. The CDR3 DNA sequence: TGCAGTGCTATGGGGATTTGGAGTCGGAACAATGAGCAGTTCTTC. It translates to CSAMGIWSRNNEQFF.